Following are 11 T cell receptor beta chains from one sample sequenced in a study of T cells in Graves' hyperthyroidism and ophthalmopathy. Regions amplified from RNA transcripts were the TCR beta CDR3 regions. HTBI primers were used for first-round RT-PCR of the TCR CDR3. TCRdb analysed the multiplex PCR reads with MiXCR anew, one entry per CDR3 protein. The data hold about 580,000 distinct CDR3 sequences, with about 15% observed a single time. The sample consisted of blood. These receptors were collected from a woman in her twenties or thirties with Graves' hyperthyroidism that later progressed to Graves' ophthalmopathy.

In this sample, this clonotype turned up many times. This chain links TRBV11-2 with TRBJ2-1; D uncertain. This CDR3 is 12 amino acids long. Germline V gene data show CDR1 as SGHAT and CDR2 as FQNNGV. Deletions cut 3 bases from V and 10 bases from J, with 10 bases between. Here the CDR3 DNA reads TGTGCCAGCAGCTTTCTGAGTGTGGAGCAGTTCTTC. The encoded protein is CASSFLSVEQFF. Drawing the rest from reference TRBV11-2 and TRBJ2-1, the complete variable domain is EAGVAQSPRYKIIEKRQSVAFWCNPISGHATLYWYQQILGQGPKLLIQFQNNGVVDDSQLPKDRFSAERLKGVDSTLKIQPAKLEDSAVYLCASSFLSVEQFFGPGTRLTVL.

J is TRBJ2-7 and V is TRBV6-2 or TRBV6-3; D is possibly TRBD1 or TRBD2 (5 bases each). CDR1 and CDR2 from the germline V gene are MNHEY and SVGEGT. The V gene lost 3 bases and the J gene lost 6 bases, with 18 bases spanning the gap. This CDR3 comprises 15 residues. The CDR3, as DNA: TGTGCCAGCAGTTATACCGGGACCCTACGGGGCGAGCAGTACTTC. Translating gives CASSYTGTLRGEQYF.

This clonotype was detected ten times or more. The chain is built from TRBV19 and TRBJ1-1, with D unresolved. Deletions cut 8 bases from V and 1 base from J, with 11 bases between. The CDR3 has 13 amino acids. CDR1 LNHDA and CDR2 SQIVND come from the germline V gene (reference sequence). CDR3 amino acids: CASLLSGNTEAFF. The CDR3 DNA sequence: TGTGCCAGTCTATTGAGCGGGAACACTGAAGCTTTCTTT.

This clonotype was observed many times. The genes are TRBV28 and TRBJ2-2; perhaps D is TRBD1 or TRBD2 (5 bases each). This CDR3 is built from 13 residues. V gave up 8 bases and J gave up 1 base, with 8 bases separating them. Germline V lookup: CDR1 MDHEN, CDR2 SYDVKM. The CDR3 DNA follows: TGTGCCAGCGGGACGGAGAACACCGGGGAGCTGTTTTTT. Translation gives CASGTENTGELFF.

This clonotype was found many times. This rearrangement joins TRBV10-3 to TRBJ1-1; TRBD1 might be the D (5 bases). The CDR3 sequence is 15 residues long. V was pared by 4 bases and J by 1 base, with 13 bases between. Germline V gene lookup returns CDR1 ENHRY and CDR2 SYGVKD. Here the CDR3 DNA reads TGTGCCATCAGTGTGGGGTCGGGACCGAACACTGAAGCTTTCTTT. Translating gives CAISVGSGPNTEAFF.

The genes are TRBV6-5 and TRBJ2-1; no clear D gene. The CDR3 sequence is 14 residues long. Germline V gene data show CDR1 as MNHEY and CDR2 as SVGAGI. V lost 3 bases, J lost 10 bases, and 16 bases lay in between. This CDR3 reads CASSYDGLYLEQFF. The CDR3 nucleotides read TGTGCCAGCAGTTATGATGGTCTTTACCTGGAGCAGTTCTTC.

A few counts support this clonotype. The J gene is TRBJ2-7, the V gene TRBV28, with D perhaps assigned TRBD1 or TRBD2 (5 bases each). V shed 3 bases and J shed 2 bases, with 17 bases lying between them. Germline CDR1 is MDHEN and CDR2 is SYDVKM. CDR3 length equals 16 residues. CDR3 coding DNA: TGTGCCAGCAGTTTGGTTGGGGGTGCAAGACCCTACGAGCAGTACTTC. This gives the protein CASSLVGGARPYEQYF. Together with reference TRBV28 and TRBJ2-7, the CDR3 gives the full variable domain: DVKVTQSSRYLVKRTGEKVFLECVQDMDHENMFWYRQDPGLGLRLIYFSYDVKMKEKGDIPEGYSVSREKKERFSLILESASTNQTSMYLCASSLVGGARPYEQYFGPGTRLTVT.

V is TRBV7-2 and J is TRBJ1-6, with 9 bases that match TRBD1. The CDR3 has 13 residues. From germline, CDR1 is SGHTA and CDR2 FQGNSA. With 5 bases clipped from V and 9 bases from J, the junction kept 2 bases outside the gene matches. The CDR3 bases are TGTGCCAGCAGCCCGACAGGGGGTTCACCCCTCCACTTT. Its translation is CASSPTGGSPLHF.

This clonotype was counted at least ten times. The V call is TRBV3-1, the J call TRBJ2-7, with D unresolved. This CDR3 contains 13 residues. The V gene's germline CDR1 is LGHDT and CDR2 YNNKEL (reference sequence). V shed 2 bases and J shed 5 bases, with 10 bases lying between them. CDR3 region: CASSQRTLNEQYF. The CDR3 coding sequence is TGTGCCAGCAGCCAAAGGACCCTCAACGAGCAGTACTTC.

CDR3 sequence reads: CASSQRTGATGEQFF. The CDR3 DNA sequence: TGCGCCAGCAGCCAAAGGACAGGGGCGACCGGTGAGCAGTTCTTC. The chain couples TRBV4-3 to TRBJ2-1; 9 bases are a match to TRBD1. Germline CDR1 LGHNA, CDR2 YSLEER. The trim removed 2 bases at V and 9 bases at J, leaving 8 bases unmatched. The length of the CDR3 is 15 residues.

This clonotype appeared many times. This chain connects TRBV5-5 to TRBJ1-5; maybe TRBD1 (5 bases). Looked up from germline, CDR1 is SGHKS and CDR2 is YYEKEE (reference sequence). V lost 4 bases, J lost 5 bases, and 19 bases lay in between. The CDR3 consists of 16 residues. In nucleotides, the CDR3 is TGTGCCAGCAGCGGAGGACACGGGGTAAAGGATCAGCCCCAGCATTTT. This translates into CASSGGHGVKDQPQHF.